Described below is a single T cell receptor beta chain sequence and its context. V was cut by 1 base and J by 4 bases, with 16 bases left in between. This CDR3 has 17 residues. CDR1 is SGHVS, CDR2 FNYEAQ, per germline. These data belong to a study of PD-1 blockade in classical Hodgkin lymphoma. Profiling relied on immunoSEQ multiplex PCR, and the TCRdb table lists in-frame clones only, not all of them. This sample has tens of thousands of clones, with around 91% found just once. Each of the patients experienced relapse following autologous stem cell transplantation, and their brentuximab vedotin exposure differed.

Sequences were derived from peripheral blood mononuclear cells (PBMCs), sampled at baseline. The V call is TRBV7-6, the J call TRBJ2-2; D is possibly TRBD1 (7 bases). The receptor was derived from a human donor with classical Hodgkin lymphoma. CDR3 region: CASSLEGGQISTGELFF. The CDR3 region has the DNA TGTGCCAGCAGCTTAGAGGGGGGACAGATAAGCACCGGGGAGCTGTTTTTT.